A single sample is the source of the 28 T cell receptor beta chains below, sequenced in a study of OX40 agonist ivuxolimab in advanced cancers. The method was immunoSEQ multiplex PCR; TCRdb's version includes in-frame clones alone and lacks a portion of them. This sample has more than 70,000 clones; about 91% occur once, and the top ten carry around 10%. Sample: CD4+ or CD8+ T cells sorted from blood, taken in a trial of the OX40 agonist ivuxolimab. The receptors derive from an adult with an advanced solid tumor such as melanoma, head and neck, liver or kidney cancer.

The sample holds one count of this clone. The chain is built from TRBV7-2 and TRBJ2-7; no reliable D call. Germline values: CDR1 SGHTA, CDR2 FQGNSA. The V gene lost 1 base and the J gene lost 5 bases, with 12 bases spanning the gap. The CDR3 sequence is 14 residues long. CDR3 sequence reads: CASSLGVRVDEQYF. For the CDR3, the DNA is TGTGCCAGCAGCTTAGGAGTAAGGGTTGACGAGCAGTACTTC.

V and J are TRBV4-1 and TRBJ1-5, with D possibly TRBD1 on 5 matching bases. Trimming pared 0 bases from V and 9 bases from J, leaving 12 bases between. Per germline, CDR1 MGHRA and CDR2 YSYEKL. CDR3 length: 14 amino acids. The CDR3 region is CASSQDAGRRPQHF. DNA for the CDR3: TGCGCCAGCAGCCAAGATGCGGGACGCCGGCCCCAGCATTTT.

The rearrangement joins TRBV7-9 to TRBJ2-7, with 9 positions matching TRBD1. CDR1 and CDR2 from the germline V gene are SEHNR and FQNEAQ (reference sequence). V gave up 1 base and J gave up 5 bases; unmatched junction bases: 6. This CDR3 is built from 15 residues. The CDR3 reads CASSLGTGAENEQYF. CDR3 sequence (DNA): TGTGCCAGCAGCTTAGGGACAGGGGCAGAAAACGAGCAGTACTTC.

V and J are TRBV6-5 and TRBJ1-6; D unclear. Per germline, CDR1 MNHEY and CDR2 SVGAGI. V shed 0 bases and J shed 6 bases, with 12 bases lying between them. The length of the CDR3 is 16 residues. The CDR3 DNA sequence: TGTGCCAGCAGTTACTCGAAAAGAGGAACTAATTCACCCCTCCACTTT. Translated, it gives CASSYSKRGTNSPLHF.

The chain has TRBV7-3 and TRBJ2-7, with a possible D match to TRBD1 (6 bases). The germline V gene has CDR1 SGHTA and CDR2 FQGTGA. V lost 3 bases and J lost 3, with 15 bases in between. There are 15 residues in the CDR3. The CDR3 nucleotides read TGTGCCAGCAGCTTCCGTTCGGGACACCTCTACGAGCAGTACTTC. As protein: CASSFRSGHLYEQYF.

This rearrangement joins TRBV7-2 to TRBJ1-2; 9 nucleotides agree with TRBD1. This CDR3 comprises 13 residues. Germline CDR1 reads SGHTA; CDR2 reads FQGNSA. V lost 3 bases to trimming and J lost 8 bases; unmatched junction nucleotides: 4. In DNA form, the CDR3 reads TGTGCCAGCAGCTTCCGGACAGGGGCGGGCTACACCTTC. Translated, it gives CASSFRTGAGYTF.

This clone appeared once. The chain combines TRBV28 with TRBJ2-1; D gene ambiguous. The V gene lost 1 base and the J gene lost 3 bases, with 13 bases spanning the gap. The CDR3 spans 16 residues. The germline V gene encodes CDR1 MDHEN and CDR2 SYDVKM. The CDR3 protein is CASSLSGSVYYNEQFF. In DNA, the CDR3 is TGTGCCAGCAGTTTATCAGGCTCCGTTTACTACAATGAGCAGTTCTTC.

The rearrangement uses TRBV7-9 and TRBJ1-4, with a weak D call TRBD1 (6 bases). Germline lookup yields CDR1 SEHNR and CDR2 FQNEAQ (reference sequence). The CDR3 has 15 amino acids. V was shortened by 5 bases and J by 12 bases, with 22 bases between the two germline ends. The CDR3 region is CASSRGTGFPGELFF. The CDR3 region has the DNA TGTGCCAGCAGCCGGGGGACGGGGTTTCCAGGGGAACTGTTTTTT.

The chain carries TRBV19 and TRBJ1-5; possible D gene TRBD1, 5 bases. V dropped 2 bases and J dropped 5 bases, with 13 bases sitting between them. Germline CDR1 and CDR2: LNHDA and SQIVND (reference sequence). CDR3 length equals 15 residues. The CDR3 loop is CASSINPLQDQPQHF. The CDR3 region has the DNA TGTGCCAGTAGTATAAACCCTTTACAGGATCAGCCCCAGCATTTT.

The chain uses TRBV19 and TRBJ1-5; D gene ambiguous. This CDR3 contains 14 residues. Per germline, CDR1 LNHDA and CDR2 SQIVND (reference sequence). Trimming removed 3 bases at V and 2 bases at J, with 8 bases between. This CDR3 is CASSMMVRNQPQHF. The DNA for the CDR3 is TGTGCCAGTAGTATGATGGTACGCAATCAGCCCCAGCATTTT.

The V gene is TRBV6-6, the J gene TRBJ1-1; 8 bases map to TRBD1. The CDR3 contains 14 residues. CDR1 and CDR2 from the germline V gene are MNHNY and SVGAGI (reference sequence). The ends lost 0 bases at V and 6 bases at J; junction bases unmatched: 3. CDR3 amino acids: CASSYSTGVAEAFF. The CDR3 DNA reads as TGTGCCAGCAGTTACTCGACAGGGGTGGCTGAAGCTTTCTTT.

V is TRBV28 and J is TRBJ1-3; no clear D gene. Germline V gene data show CDR1 as MDHEN and CDR2 as SYDVKM. The V and J ends lost 5 bases and 0 bases respectively, with 11 bases between them. This CDR3 contains 15 residues. The CDR3 DNA reads TGTGCCAGCAGTCCTCCGACAACCTCTGGAAACACCATATATTTT. This codes for CASSPPTTSGNTIYF.

The V gene is TRBV18, the J gene TRBJ1-2, with D uncertain. The CDR3 is made up of 14 amino acids. Germline assignment: CDR1 KGHSH and CDR2 LQKENI. The V gene lost 3 bases and the J gene lost 1 base, with 9 bases spanning the gap. DNA of the CDR3: TGTGCCAGCTCACCGGAAATAGATAACTATGGCTACACCTTC. Translated: CASSPEIDNYGYTF.

A note on this clone: Other DNA variants within this sample encode the same CDR3. The V gene is TRBV6-1, the J gene TRBJ2-7; D is uncertain. Trimming took 8 bases from V and 0 from J, leaving 5 bases between them. Germline CDR1 reads MNHNS; CDR2 reads SASEGT. The CDR3 is made up of 11 amino acids. CDR3 sequence reads: CASGSSYEQYF. The CDR3, as DNA: TGTGCCAGCGGGTCCTCCTACGAGCAGTACTTC.

V usage is TRBV10-1 and J usage is TRBJ2-6; the D gene is possibly TRBD1 (6 bases). Germline V lookup: CDR1 WNHNN, CDR2 SYGVQD (reference sequence). Trimming shortened V by 5 bases and J by 4 bases, and 12 bases separated the two germline ends. This CDR3 comprises 15 residues. CDR3 region: CASSSRGSGANVLTF. The CDR3 DNA reads as TGCGCCAGCAGTTCCAGGGGATCCGGGGCCAACGTCCTGACTTTC.

The CDR3 DNA reads as TGTGCCAGCAGTTTTATAGCGCGGGAGACCCAGTACTTC. Encoded protein: CASSFIARETQYF. V usage is TRBV6-5 and J usage is TRBJ2-5, with D possibly matching TRBD2 (5 bases). In germline, CDR1 is MNHEY, CDR2 SVGAGI. Trimming took off 4 bases at V and 5 bases at J, with 11 bases between the two ends. This CDR3 has 13 amino acids.

This chain links TRBV29-1 with TRBJ1-4, with D uncertain. The germline V gene encodes CDR1 SQVTM and CDR2 ANQGSEA. CDR3 length: 13 amino acids. V lost 5 bases and J 8 bases, leaving 15 bases between the germline ends. The CDR3 sequence: CSVREGGKEKLFF. For the CDR3, the DNA is TGCAGCGTTAGAGAGGGCGGAAAGGAAAAACTGTTTTTT. Filled out from reference TRBV29-1 and TRBJ1-4, the complete variable domain reads SAVISQKPSRDICQRGTSLTIQCQVDSQVTMMFWYRQQPGQSLTLIATANQGSEATYESGFVIDKFPISRPNLTFSTLTVSNMSPEDSSIYLCSVREGGKEKLFFGSGTQLSVL.

The rearrangement joins TRBV11-2 to TRBJ2-3; D call uncertain. From germline, CDR1 is SGHAT and CDR2 FQNNGV. This CDR3 region has 14 residues. Trimming left V 5 bases short and J 2 bases short, with 11 bases between. CDR3 coding DNA: TGTGCCAGCAGCCGGGCCTCAAACACAGATACGCAGTATTTT. Its translation is CASSRASNTDTQYF.

This clone was counted once. This chain joins TRBV29-1 and TRBJ2-2; no definite D call. CDR1 and CDR2 (germline): SQVTM, ANQGSEA. V lost 2 bases, J lost 4 bases, and 5 bases lay in between. This CDR3 has 12 residues. As DNA, the CDR3 is TGCAGCGTTGAACTAGGCACCGGGGAGCTGTTTTTT. The encoded protein is CSVELGTGELFF.

This chain uses TRBV2 with TRBJ2-3; D remains ambiguous. Germline CDR1 is SNHLY and CDR2 is FYNNEI. The CDR3 totals 14 residues. With 5 bases removed from V and 2 bases from J, the gap between germline ends came to 11 bases. The CDR3 sequence is CASSPLMTTDTQYF. The CDR3 nucleotides read TGTGCCAGCAGTCCGTTGATGACCACAGATACGCAGTATTTT.

V and J are TRBV27 and TRBJ2-7, with 7 bases lining up with TRBD1. The CDR3 consists of 13 residues. V lost 1 base, J lost 5 bases, and 2 bases stayed unmatched. Germline assignment: CDR1 MNHEY and CDR2 SMNVEV (reference sequence). DNA of the CDR3: TGTGCCAGCAGTTTATGGGGACAGCACGAGCAGTACTTC. Encoded protein: CASSLWGQHEQYF.

The V and J genes are TRBV6-6 and TRBJ1-5; TRBD1 is a possible D gene (5 bases). V was trimmed by 6 bases and J by 0 bases, leaving 12 bases between them. In germline, CDR1 is MNHNY, CDR2 SVGAGI (reference sequence). The CDR3 consists of 15 residues. The CDR3: CASRRQFYSNQPQHF. CDR3 nucleotides: TGTGCCAGCAGAAGACAGTTTTATAGCAATCAGCCCCAGCATTTT.

This CDR3 is CASRVQGNYGYTF. The CDR3 DNA reads TGTGCCAGCAGGGTACAGGGCAACTATGGCTACACCTTC. The genes are TRBV28 and TRBJ1-2, with a tentative D call TRBD1 (6 bases). The CDR3 spans 13 residues. Germline V gene sequence: CDR1 MDHEN, CDR2 SYDVKM. Trimming stripped 6 bases from V and 2 bases from J, with 10 bases between.

Only one count was recorded for this clone. The gene calls are TRBV27 and TRBJ2-7; 12 bases match TRBD1. Looked up from germline, CDR1 is MNHEY and CDR2 is SMNVEV (reference sequence). With V trimmed by 8 bases and J by 8 bases, 7 bases remained unmatched. The CDR3 is 13 residues long. The CDR3 region is CASSVGQGAKQYF. The DNA of the CDR3 is TGTGCCAGCTCCGTGGGACAGGGGGCGAAGCAGTACTTC.

The chain uses TRBV2 and TRBJ1-1, with D unclear. CDR1 and CDR2 from the germline V gene are SNHLY and FYNNEI. Trimming cost V 4 bases and J 8 bases, with 11 bases left between them. CDR3 length: 12 amino acids. CDR3 sequence (DNA): TGTGCCAGCAGTGTCCGGGGATACGAAGCTTTCTTT. This codes for CASSVRGYEAFF.

The gene calls are TRBV5-1 and TRBJ2-3; D gene uncertain. Trimming shortened V by 0 bases and J by 7 bases, and 15 bases separated the two germline ends. Germline lookup yields CDR1 SGHRS and CDR2 YFSETQ. The CDR3 runs to 15 residues. Here the CDR3 DNA reads TGCGCCAGCAGCTTGGGAGAGGCTGGGTTATATACGCAGTATTTT. Translated: CASSLGEAGLYTQYF.

The chain couples TRBV11-1 to TRBJ2-1; 7 bases are shared with TRBD1. CDR1 is SGHAT, CDR2 FQDESV, per germline (reference sequence). The CDR3 has 16 residues. Trimming removed 6 bases from V and 2 bases from J; junction bases left unmatched: 10. This chain's CDR3 is CASSSDRAFAYNEQFF. For the CDR3, the DNA is TGTGCCAGCAGTTCAGACAGGGCTTTTGCCTACAATGAGCAGTTCTTC.

The rearrangement joins TRBV28 to TRBJ1-6; 9 bases map to TRBD1. The V gene end was trimmed by 5 bases and the J gene end by 8 bases; junction bases not matched to a gene: 4. The CDR3 totals 14 residues. Germline V gives CDR1 MDHEN, CDR2 SYDVKM. CDR3 nucleotides: TGTGCCAGCAGTGCCGGGACAGGGTATTCACCCCTCCACTTT. This encodes CASSAGTGYSPLHF.